The clone carrying this T cell receptor beta chain was observed a single time. This entry is derived from a study of blood T cell repertoires in COVID-19. Clones were sequenced by immunoSEQ multiplex PCR, and TCRdb holds only the in-frame ones, with some missing. Here the sample spans under 35,000 clones, approximately 87% being singletons. The CDR3 runs to 15 residues. The V and J ends lost 0 bases and 4 bases respectively, with 12 bases between them. The germline V gene encodes CDR1 SGHRS and CDR2 YFSETQ. The chain links TRBV5-1 to TRBJ2-3; tentative D call: TRBD2 (7 bases). This receptor was obtained from a human donor in a cohort sampled during active COVID-19. The sample consisted of peripheral blood. The CDR3 is CASSLGGGRADTQYF. CDR3 DNA: TGCGCCAGCAGCTTGGGCGGGGGCCGGGCAGATACGCAGTATTTT.